The clone carrying this TCR beta chain was detected a few times. The data are from a study of CD8+ T cells in alopecia areata. As the sequencing template, cDNA was produced by extracting RNA and reverse transcribing it. Assay: immunoSEQ multiplex PCR; the TCRdb copy retains only in-frame clones and omits some. The table shows approximately 150,000 clones, with 40% to 50% occurring only once. V trimming: 4 bases; J trimming: 3 bases; junction bases outside the gene matches: 3. CDR3 length: 13 amino acids. Germline loops: CDR1 SQVTM, CDR2 ANQGSEA. The specimen was CD4+ T cells sorted from blood. The J gene is TRBJ1-5, the V gene TRBV29-1, with 7 bases aligning to TRBD1. The sequence was collected from a human donor with alopecia areata. As DNA, the CDR3 is TGCAGCGTTGGGGACAGAACCAATCAGCCCCAGCATTTT. Residues: CSVGDRTNQPQHF.